This TCR beta chain was documented in a study of T cell repertoires in cytomegalovirus infection. Study details: The public TCR beta signatures pointed to both CMV infection and matching HLA type. General study points: CMV-specific HLA-C-restricted TCR beta clonotypes dominated the ex vivo response. The study identified carriers of CMV plus the relevant HLA from cumulative public TCR beta family frequency.

Germline V gives CDR1 MDHEN, CDR2 SYDVKM. V gave up 6 bases and J gave up 6 bases; unmatched junction bases: 5. The CDR3 is 13 residues long. TCRdb ran MiXCR on the reads and lists one entry per CDR3 protein. The sample holds 350,000 to 550,000 distinct CDR3 sequences; approximately 31% are singletons and the top ten take roughly 13%. There are a few counts of this clonotype. The antigen is not known. Sequencing used PBMCs. This sequence was found in a human donor in good health (CMV status not recorded). Some clones in this sample may be carry-over from other donors' samples. This chain joins TRBV28 and TRBJ1-2, with TRBD1 identical over 9 bases. CDR3 DNA sequence: TGTGCCAGCAGGAGGGACAGGGCTCATGGCTACACCTTC. Its translation is CASRRDRAHGYTF.